This entry is about one T cell receptor (beta chain). This CDR3 has 15 residues. V gave up 5 bases and J gave up 3 bases, with 17 bases separating them. CDR1 is SGHKS and CDR2 is YYEKEE in the germline V gene (reference sequence). This specimen comes from a study of blood T cell repertoires in COVID-19. Study as a whole: The United States, Italy and Spain provided the acute and convalescent COVID-19 samples.

The method was immunoSEQ multiplex PCR; TCRdb's version includes in-frame clones alone and lacks a portion of them. This table has about 110,000 clones, 88% appearing once. This receptor was taken from a human donor in a cohort sampled during active COVID-19. This chain connects TRBV5-5 to TRBJ1-1; the D gene is possibly TRBD1 (5 bases). Specimen: peripheral blood. The CDR3 reads CASRVGDRRYTEAFF. CDR3 in DNA: TGTGCCAGCAGGGTCGGTGACAGAAGATACACTGAAGCTTTCTTT.